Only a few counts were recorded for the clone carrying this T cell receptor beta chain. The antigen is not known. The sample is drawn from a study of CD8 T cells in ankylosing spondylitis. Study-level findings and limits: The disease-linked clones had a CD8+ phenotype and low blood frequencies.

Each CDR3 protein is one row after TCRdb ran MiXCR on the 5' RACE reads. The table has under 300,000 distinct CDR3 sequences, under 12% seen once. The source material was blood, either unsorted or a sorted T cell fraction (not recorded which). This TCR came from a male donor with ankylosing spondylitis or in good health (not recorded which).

The CDR3 sequence: CSARGGLAETQYF. CDR3 nucleotides: TGCAGTGCTAGAGGCGGACTAGCAGAGACCCAGTACTTC. The J gene is TRBJ2-5, the V gene TRBV20-1, with 8 positions matching TRBD2. The CDR3 covers 13 residues. The trim removed 1 base at V and 4 bases at J, leaving 2 bases unmatched. The V gene's germline CDR1 is DFQATT and CDR2 SNEGSKA (reference sequence).